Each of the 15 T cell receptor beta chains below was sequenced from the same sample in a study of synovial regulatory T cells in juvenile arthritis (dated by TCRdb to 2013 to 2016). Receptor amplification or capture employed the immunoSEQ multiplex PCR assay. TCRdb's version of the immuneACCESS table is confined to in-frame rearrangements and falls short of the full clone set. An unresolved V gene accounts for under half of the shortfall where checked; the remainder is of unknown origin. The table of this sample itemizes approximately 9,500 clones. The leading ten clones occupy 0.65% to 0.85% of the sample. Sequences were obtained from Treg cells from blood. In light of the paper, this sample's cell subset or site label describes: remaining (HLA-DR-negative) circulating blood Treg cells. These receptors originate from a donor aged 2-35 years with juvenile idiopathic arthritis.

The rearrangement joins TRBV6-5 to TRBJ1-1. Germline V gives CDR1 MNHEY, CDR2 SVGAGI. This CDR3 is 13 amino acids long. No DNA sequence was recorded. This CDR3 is CASVRVRGTEAFF.

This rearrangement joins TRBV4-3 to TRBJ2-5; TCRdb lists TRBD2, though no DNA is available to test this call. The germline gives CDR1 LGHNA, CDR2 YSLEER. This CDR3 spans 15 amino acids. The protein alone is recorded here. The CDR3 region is CASSQDHRGQETQYF.

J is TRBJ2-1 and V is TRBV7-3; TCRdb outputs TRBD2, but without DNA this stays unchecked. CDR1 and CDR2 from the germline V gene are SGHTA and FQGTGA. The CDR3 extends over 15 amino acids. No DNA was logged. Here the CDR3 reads CASSLGVSGYNEQFF.

The CDR3 loop is CASTSPGLTYNEQFF. The chain couples TRBV6-6 to TRBJ2-1; with no DNA, the TCRdb D assignment of TRBD2 cannot be verified. Germline CDR1 MNHNY, CDR2 SVGAGI (reference sequence). The CDR3 contains 15 residues. Nucleotide data are not available.

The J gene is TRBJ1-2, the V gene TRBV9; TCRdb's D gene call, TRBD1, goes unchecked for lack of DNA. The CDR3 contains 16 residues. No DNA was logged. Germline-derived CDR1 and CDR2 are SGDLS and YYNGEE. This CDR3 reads CASSQPGRGKGYGYTF.

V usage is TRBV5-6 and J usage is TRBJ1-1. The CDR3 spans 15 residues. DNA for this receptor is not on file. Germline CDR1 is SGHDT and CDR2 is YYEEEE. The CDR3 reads CASSFITGRDTEAFF.

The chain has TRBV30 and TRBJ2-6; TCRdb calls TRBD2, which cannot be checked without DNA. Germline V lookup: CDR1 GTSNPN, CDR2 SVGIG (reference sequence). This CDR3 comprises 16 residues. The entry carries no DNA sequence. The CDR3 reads CAWTQGGNSGANVLTF. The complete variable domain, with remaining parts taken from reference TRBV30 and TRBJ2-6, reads SQTIHQWPATLVQPVGSPLSLECTVEGTSNPNLYWYRQAAGRGLQLLFYSVGIGQISSEVPQNLSASRPQDRQFILSSKKLLLSDSGFYLCAWTQGGNSGANVLTFGAGSRLTVL.

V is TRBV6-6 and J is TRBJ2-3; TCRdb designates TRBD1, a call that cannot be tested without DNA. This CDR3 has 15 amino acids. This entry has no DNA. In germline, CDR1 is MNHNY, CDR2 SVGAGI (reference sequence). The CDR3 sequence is CASSLGRGYTDTQYF.

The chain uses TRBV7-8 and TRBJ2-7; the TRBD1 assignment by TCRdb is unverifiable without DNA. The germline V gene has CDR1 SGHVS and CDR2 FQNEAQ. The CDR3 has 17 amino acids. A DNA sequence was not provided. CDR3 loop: CASSLDPQEGQGHEQYF. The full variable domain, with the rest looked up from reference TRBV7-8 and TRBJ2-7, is GAGVSQSPRYKVAKRGQDVALRCDPISGHVSLFWYQQALGQGPEFLTYFQNEAQLDKSGLPSDRFFAERPEGSVSTLKIQRTQQEDSAVYLCASSLDPQEGQGHEQYFGPGTRLTVT.

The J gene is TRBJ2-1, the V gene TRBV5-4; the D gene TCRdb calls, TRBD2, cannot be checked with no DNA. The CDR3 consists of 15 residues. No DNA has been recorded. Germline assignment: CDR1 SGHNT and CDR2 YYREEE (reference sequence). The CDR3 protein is CASSLVLAGVHEQFF.

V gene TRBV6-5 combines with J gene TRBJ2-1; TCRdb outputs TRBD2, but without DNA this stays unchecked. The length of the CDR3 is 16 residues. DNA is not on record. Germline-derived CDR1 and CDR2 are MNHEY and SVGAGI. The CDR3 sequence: CASSYSKGGTYNEQFF.

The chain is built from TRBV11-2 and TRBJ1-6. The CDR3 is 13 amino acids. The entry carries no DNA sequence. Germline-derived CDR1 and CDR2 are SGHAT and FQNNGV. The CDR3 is CASSSASGSPLHF.

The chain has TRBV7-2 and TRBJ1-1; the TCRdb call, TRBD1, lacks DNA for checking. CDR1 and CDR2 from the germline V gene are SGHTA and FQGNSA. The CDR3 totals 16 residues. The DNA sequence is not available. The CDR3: CASSLAATVVNTEAFF.

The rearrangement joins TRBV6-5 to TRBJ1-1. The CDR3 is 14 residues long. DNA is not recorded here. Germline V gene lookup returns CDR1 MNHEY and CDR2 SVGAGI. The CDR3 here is CASSSPGRNTEAFF.

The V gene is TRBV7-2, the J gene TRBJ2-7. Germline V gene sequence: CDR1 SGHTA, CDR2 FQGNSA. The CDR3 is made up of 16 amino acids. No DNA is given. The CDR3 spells CASSPQHSEGAYEQYF.